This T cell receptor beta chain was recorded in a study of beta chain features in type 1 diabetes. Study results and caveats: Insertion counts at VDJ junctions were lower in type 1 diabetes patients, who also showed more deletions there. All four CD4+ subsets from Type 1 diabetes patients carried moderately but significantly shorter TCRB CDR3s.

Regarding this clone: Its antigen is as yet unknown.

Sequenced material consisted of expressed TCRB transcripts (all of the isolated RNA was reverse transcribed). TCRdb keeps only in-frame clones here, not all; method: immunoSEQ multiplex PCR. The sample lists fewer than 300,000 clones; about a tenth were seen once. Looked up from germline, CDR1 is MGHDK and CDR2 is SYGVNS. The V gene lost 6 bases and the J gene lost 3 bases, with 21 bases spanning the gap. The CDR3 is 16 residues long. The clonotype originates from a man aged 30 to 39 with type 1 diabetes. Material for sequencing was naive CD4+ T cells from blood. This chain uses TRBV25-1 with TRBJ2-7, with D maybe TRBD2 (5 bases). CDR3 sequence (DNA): TGTGCCAGCAGCCCTGAGGGCATTACGTCGGACTACGAGCAGTACTTC. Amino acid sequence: CASSPEGITSDYEQYF.